Listed below are T cell receptor beta chains from one sample, sequenced in a study of regulatory T cells in long-lasting Graves disease. TCRdb reanalysed the multiplex PCR reads using MiXCR and keeps one entry per CDR3 protein. Of 250,000 to 400,000 distinct CDR3 sequences in the sample, over 15% were seen once. Source: peripheral blood mononuclear cells (PBMCs), taken at new diagnosis, from a patient treated with antithyroid drugs. These TCRs come from a female donor with Graves disease. Both conserved end residues are part of each CDR3. D genes are given only for firm matches. A row's size may be missing; if present it is once, few, many or a size class.

CDR3aa,CDR3nt,d_gene,j_gene,v_gene,abundance,len
CASSLNTEEAFF,TGTGCCAGCAGTTTAAACACGGAAGAAGCTTTCTTT,NA,TRBJ1-1,TRBV12-3/TRBV12-4,many,12
CASTGSGKDTQYF,TGTGCCAGCACGGGGAGCGGGAAAGATACGCAGTATTTT,TRBD2,TRBJ2-3,TRBV6-2/TRBV6-3,NA,13
CSVEGGSSYYEQYF,TGCAGCGTTGAGGGCGGGAGCTCCTACTACGAGCAGTACTTC,TRBD2,TRBJ2-7,TRBV29-1,NA,14
CASSSGGGGNQPQHF,TGTGCCAGCAGTTCAGGGGGCGGTGGCAATCAGCCCCAGCATTTT,TRBD1,TRBJ1-5,TRBV28,few,15
CASSSGVFNEQFF,TGTGCCAGCAGTTCGGGAGTTTTCAATGAGCAGTTCTTC,NA,TRBJ2-1,TRBV27,many,13
CASSLGQLHQPQHF,TGTGCCAGCAGCCTGGGACAGTTGCATCAGCCCCAGCATTTT,TRBD1,TRBJ1-5,TRBV3-1,NA,14
CASSLIFGTSGGGGLHEQFF,TGCGCCAGCAGCTTGATCTTTGGGACTAGCGGGGGAGGGGGGCTGCATGAGCAGTTCTTC,TRBD2,TRBJ2-1,TRBV5-1,NA,20
CSARRGISTGELFF,TGCAGTGCTAGGAGGGGTATAAGCACCGGGGAGCTGTTTTTT,NA,TRBJ2-2,TRBV20-1,few,14
CASGLVGAGRNTEAFF,TGTGCTAGTGGTTTGGTGGGGGCGGGGAGGAACACTGAAGCTTTCTTT,NA,TRBJ1-1,TRBV12-5,many,16
CASSPNRGYEQYF,TGTGCCAGCAGTCCCAACAGGGGGTACGAGCAGTACTTC,TRBD1,TRBJ2-7,TRBV12-3/TRBV12-4,many,13
CASSLEGTNYEQYF,TGTGCCAGCAGCTTAGAAGGGACAAACTACGAGCAGTACTTC,NA,TRBJ2-7,TRBV7-9,many,14
CASSEAAGNQPQHF,TGTGCCAGCAGTGAAGCGGCGGGGAATCAGCCCCAGCATTTT,NA,TRBJ1-5,TRBV2,many,14
CASSAIAGTTTDTQYF,TGTGCCAGCAGTGCTATAGCGGGGACGACCACAGATACGCAGTATTTT,TRBD2,TRBJ2-3,TRBV6-1,many,16
CASSSGRLAGVEQFF,TGTGCCAGTAGTTCAGGCCGACTAGCGGGAGTTGAGCAGTTCTTC,TRBD2,TRBJ2-1,TRBV19,NA,15
CATRAGGLTDTQYF,TGTGCCACAAGAGCGGGAGGCCTCACAGATACGCAGTATTTT,TRBD2,TRBJ2-3,TRBV19,many,14
CAISESGEVDIQYF,TGTGCCATCAGTGAGTCAGGGGAGGTAGACATTCAGTACTTC,NA,TRBJ2-4,TRBV10-3,NA,14
CASSPPGRANIQYF,TGTGCCAGCTCACCTCCCGGACGGGCAAACATTCAGTACTTC,NA,TRBJ2-4,TRBV18,many,14
CSARGTGPEAFF,TGCAGTGCTAGAGGGACAGGGCCGGAAGCTTTCTTT,TRBD1,TRBJ1-1,TRBV20-1,many,12
CASSHYRQGTDTQYF,TGTGCCAGCAGCCACTACCGACAGGGAACAGATACGCAGTATTTT,TRBD1,TRBJ2-3,TRBV3-1,many,15
CSASSGRSADTQYF,TGCAGTGCAAGTAGCGGGAGGAGCGCAGATACGCAGTATTTT,TRBD2,TRBJ2-3,TRBV20-1,NA,14
CASSLARYNEQFF,TGTGCCAGCAGCTTAGCACGATACAATGAGCAGTTCTTC,NA,TRBJ2-1,TRBV11-2,many,13
CASSSPTSGRTLAKNIQYF,TGTGCCAGCAGTTCCCCCACTAGCGGGAGGACACTAGCCAAAAACATTCAGTACTTC,TRBD2,TRBJ2-4,TRBV28,many,19
CASSESLGGDRVLNEKLFF,TGTGCCAGCAGTGAATCGTTGGGAGGCGACAGGGTTCTGAATGAAAAACTGTTTTTT,TRBD1,TRBJ1-4,TRBV25-1,few,19
CASSLLFDPGSPLHF,TGTGCCAGCAGTCTCTTATTTGACCCTGGTTCACCCCTCCACTTT,NA,TRBJ1-6,TRBV6-1,NA,15
CASSPWGGKLFF,TGTGCCAGCAGTCCATGGGGAGGAAAACTGTTTTTT,NA,TRBJ1-4,TRBV12-3/TRBV12-4,many,12
CASNEGPRANYGYTF,TGTGCCAGCAATGAGGGGCCCCGAGCTAACTATGGCTACACCTTC,NA,TRBJ1-2,TRBV6-1,many,15
CASSRGAGNQPQHF,TGTGCCAGCAGCCGCGGAGCCGGCAATCAACCCCAGCATTTT,NA,TRBJ1-5,TRBV7-9,many,14
CASSRLVSDTQYF,TGTGCCAGCAGTCGACTAGTATCAGATACGCAGTATTTT,NA,TRBJ2-3,TRBV14,many,13
CASSQGGVPDTQYF,TGCGCCAGCAGCCAAGGAGGCGTACCGGATACGCAGTATTTT,NA,TRBJ2-3,TRBV4-1,NA,14
CASSLVGSGNNEQFF,TGCGCCAGCAGCTTGGTTGGTAGTGGGAACAATGAGCAGTTCTTC,NA,TRBJ2-1,TRBV5-1,NA,15
CATSRLGARRYSPLHF,TGTGCCACCAGCAGATTGGGGGCCCGCCGGTATTCACCCCTCCACTTT,NA,TRBJ1-6,TRBV15,many,16
CASSLGETTEAFF,TGTGCCAGCAGCCTGGGAGAAACGACTGAAGCTTTCTTT,NA,TRBJ1-1,TRBV27,NA,13
CASSLQADSYEQYF,TGTGCCAGCAGCTTACAAGCGGACTCCTACGAGCAGTACTTC,NA,TRBJ2-7,TRBV7-9,many,14
CASSEITGGGELFF,TGTGCCAGCAGTGAAATAACAGGAGGCGGGGAGCTGTTTTTT,NA,TRBJ2-2,TRBV6-1,few,14
CASSEYTVSTEAFF,TGTGCCAGCAGTGAATATACAGTAAGCACTGAAGCTTTCTTT,NA,TRBJ1-1,TRBV6-1,many,14
CSGLLGGVGDTIYF,TGCAGCGGCCTGCTGGGGGGCGTTGGGGACACCATATATTTT,NA,TRBJ1-3,TRBV29-1,NA,14
CASRGLAGGSYEQYF,TGCGCCAGCAGGGGGTTAGCGGGAGGCTCCTACGAGCAGTACTTC,TRBD2,TRBJ2-7,TRBV10-2,many,15
CASSDGQGVSPLHF,TGCGCCAGCAGTGATGGTCAGGGTGTCTCACCCCTCCACTTT,NA,TRBJ1-6,TRBV5-1,many,14
CASSQDYKGLARWETQYF,TGTGCCAGCAGCCAAGATTATAAAGGACTAGCGAGATGGGAGACCCAGTACTTC,TRBD2,TRBJ2-5,TRBV14,few,18
CASSLPDRASYEQYF,TGTGCCAGCAGTCTACCGGACAGAGCCTCCTACGAGCAGTACTTC,NA,TRBJ2-7,TRBV28,many,15
CASSEPPLSGRGNEQFF,TGTGCCAGCAGCGAACCGCCCCTTAGCGGGAGAGGCAATGAGCAGTTCTTC,TRBD2,TRBJ2-1,TRBV5-4,many,17
CASRPQGAGANVLTF,TGTGCCAGCAGACCTCAGGGAGCTGGGGCCAACGTCCTGACTTTC,NA,TRBJ2-6,TRBV12-3/TRBV12-4,NA,15
CASREGLAGDEQFF,TGTGCCAGCAGGGAGGGACTAGCGGGAGATGAGCAGTTCTTC,TRBD2,TRBJ2-1,TRBV27,NA,14
CASNKGEFGNTIYF,TGTGCCAGTAATAAGGGGGAGTTCGGAAACACCATATATTTT,NA,TRBJ1-3,TRBV19,few,14
CSARDSRGPEKLFF,TGCAGTGCTAGAGACAGCAGGGGGCCTGAAAAACTGTTTTTT,TRBD1,TRBJ1-4,TRBV20-1,NA,14
CACRVDRVSNQPQHF,TGTGCCTGCAGGGTAGACAGGGTTAGCAATCAGCCCCAGCATTTT,TRBD1,TRBJ1-5,TRBV27,many,15
CASTQPGARSYEQYF,TGTGCCAGCACCCAGCCAGGGGCCCGCTCCTACGAGCAGTACTTC,NA,TRBJ2-7,TRBV28,many,15
CASRRTQPQHF,TGTGCCAGCAGGCGGACTCAGCCCCAGCATTTT,NA,TRBJ1-5,TRBV2,many,11
CASSQVVWGGRGNTEAFF,TGTGCCAGCAGCCAAGTCGTTTGGGGGGGACGGGGGAACACTGAAGCTTTCTTT,NA,TRBJ1-1,TRBV7-2,few,18